This T cell receptor (beta chain) was captured in a study of shared clonotypes between healthy human individuals (dated by TCRdb to the early 2020s). Study-level background: The cohort included three men and two women between 18 and 49 years of age. Each donor's leukapheresis produced roughly between roughly 0.9 and 8.9 billion PBMCs. Per donor, three plates each were used for CD4 naive and CD4 memory, two for CD8 naive, and one for CD8 memory. The study deeply sequenced blood TCR repertoires of several healthy adults to estimate repertoire size and the extent of clonotype sharing between individuals. To increase sequencing depth and limit assay-specific biases, different laboratories used diverse techniques to prepare libraries and sequence TCR repertoires. General study outcomes and caveats: Clonotypes shared by all four sorted-subset donors showed higher generation probabilities than non-shared clonotypes. Pairwise subsampling led to the expectation that sequencing depth would affect the degree of clonotype sharing among donors. Incomplete sequencing was indicated by rarefaction of sorted-subset datasets, despite the large sequencing depth. Only blood was sampled, and tissue TCR repertoires likely differ from those in blood. Larger estimated clonotype richness was generally found for naive subsets than for memory subsets. When several donors were compared, the shared fraction of clonotypes was 5% to 6.5% for naive CD4, approximately 3.5% for naive CD8, 2% to 2.5% for memory CD4, and about 0.36% for memory CD8. The small number of donors limited the genetic and exposure-history diversity represented.

The germline V gene gives CDR1 as SGDLS and CDR2 as YYNGEE. The junction carries 11 bases between V and J, which are trimmed by 0 bases and 0 bases respectively. The CDR3 goes from the cysteine to the phenylalanine over 16 residues. The sequence is cut down to CDR3 DNA, 48 bases in frame from base 1. Healthy HIV-negative adults with no recently reported acute infections or vaccinations were included as donors. Every donor was a Caucasian adult residing in Nashville, Tennessee, USA. CD4+ T cells were enriched through magnetic negative selection, after which naive cells were positively selected on CD45RA and the remaining negative fraction served as the memory subset. After blood collection by leukapheresis, PBMCs were isolated using Ficoll-Histopaque density gradient centrifugation and then cryopreserved in the vapor phase of liquid nitrogen. Analytical flow cytometry was used to check the purity and quantity of each magnetically sorted T cell population. Each sorted fraction had its genomic DNA isolated and then quantified by UV absorbance on a Nanodrop 2000c.

TCR CDR3 regions were amplified from genomic DNA by multiplex PCR using the deep immunoSEQ assay. Genomic DNA extracted from each cell subset was distributed evenly over all wells of several immunoSEQ 96-well plates, and each plate served as one replicate. For sorted subsets, each replicate PCR was loaded with roughly 0.2 ug genomic DNA, equivalent to 30,000 or so T cell genomes. Purified libraries were measured with a Qubit 3.0 fluorometer, size-checked on a Bioanalyzer 2100, and measured again with the KAPA Library Quantification kit. Each immunoSEQ 96-well plate was sequenced on its own single-read 150-cycle Illumina NextSeq 550 flow cell. On the study's bioinformatics: Because only junctional sequences without quality scores were contained in the immunoSEQ output, filtering matching that applied to full-length reads could not be performed. To assign V/J genes and CDR3, sequences were annotated using PyIR, a Python wrapper for IgBLAST v1.9, with IMGT germline references. Reads were filtered out if the reads had weak V/J assignments (E-value above 1e-6), no CDR3, stop codons, out-of-frame junctions, or ambiguous translated residues. A V3J clonotype was defined by an identical inferred V gene, J gene, and CDR3 amino acid sequence. To compute the percentage overlap between repertoires, the number of shared unique clonotypes was divided by the size of the smaller repertoire. Richness of each repertoire was evaluated using RTK rarefaction, the Chao1 estimator, and Recon v2.1 estimates of unobserved clonotypes. Generation probabilities for all TCRbeta clonotypes obtained by the gDNA method from several donors were computed using OLGA. This is the immuneACCESS table as TCRdb keeps it, with only in-frame sequences that have V and J called. A part of the clones is gone; compared with another copy, unresolved V genes explain less than half, and the rest is unexplained. V, J and clone size reflect that table, while D and trimming were determined from the DNA. The sample data list about 1 million clones, and approximately 70% of these were observed just once. Jointly, the top ten make up about 1.5% of the sample.

About this clone: Its antigen is not yet known. No per-base quality is available; no much larger clone lies one base away.

The sequence derives from a man aged 18-30 years in good health. The chain links TRBV9 with TRBJ2-3; the best D guess is TRBD1, with 6 bases matching. Input material: memory CD4+ T cells sorted from blood. Per the publication, the cell subset or site label means: CD45RA-negative fraction. The bases are TGTGCCAGCAGCGTAGCCGGGACACTAAGCACAGATACGCAGTATTTT. Its translation is CASSVAGTLSTDTQYF.